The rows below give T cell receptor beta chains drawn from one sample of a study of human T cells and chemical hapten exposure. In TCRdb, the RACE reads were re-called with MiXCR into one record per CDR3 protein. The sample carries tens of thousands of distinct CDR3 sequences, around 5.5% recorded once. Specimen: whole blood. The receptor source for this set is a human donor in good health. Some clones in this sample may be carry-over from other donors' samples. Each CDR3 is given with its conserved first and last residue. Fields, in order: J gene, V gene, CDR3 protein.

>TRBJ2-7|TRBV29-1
CSASQGEGYEQYF
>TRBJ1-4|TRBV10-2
CASKAGVNEKLFF
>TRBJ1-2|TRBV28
CASSWYIGSTMWPGYTF
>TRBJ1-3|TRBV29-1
CSVGGTGSGNTIYF
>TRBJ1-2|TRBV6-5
CASSQDREYGYTF
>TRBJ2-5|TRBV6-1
CASSEAGTGGETQYF
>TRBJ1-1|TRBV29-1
CSAQIRTEAFF
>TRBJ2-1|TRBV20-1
CSARDTSGGSNEQFF
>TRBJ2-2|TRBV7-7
CASSGPGPTGELFF
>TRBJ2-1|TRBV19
CASSIFRGQGGTGEQFF
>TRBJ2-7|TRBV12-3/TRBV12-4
CASSTTKRRGSYEQYF
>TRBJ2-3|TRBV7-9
CASSLSSRGDTQYF
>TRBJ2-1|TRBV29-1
CSGGQNNEQFF
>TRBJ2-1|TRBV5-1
CASSFQGSNEQFF
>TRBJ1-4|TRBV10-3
CAISPRDRNEKLFF
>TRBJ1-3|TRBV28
CASSPSGQITSGNTIYF
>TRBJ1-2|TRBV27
CASRSYDSHNYGYTF
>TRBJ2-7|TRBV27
CASGRTGLYEQYF
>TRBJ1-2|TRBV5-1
CASSSDVAGVNYGYTF
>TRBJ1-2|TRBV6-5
CASSSAQEISYNYGYTF
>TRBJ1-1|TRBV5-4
CASSLDSENTEAFF
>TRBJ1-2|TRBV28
CASSQWTAFYGYTF
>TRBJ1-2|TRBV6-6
CASSYRDAALYGYTF
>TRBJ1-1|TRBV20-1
CSASSVNTEAFF
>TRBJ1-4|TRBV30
CAWSFQVATNEKLFF
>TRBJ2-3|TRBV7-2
CASGQSTDTQYF
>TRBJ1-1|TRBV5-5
CASSLNREWWTEAFF
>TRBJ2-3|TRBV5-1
CASSPGGLVGTDTQYF
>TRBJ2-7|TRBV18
CASSPKVAERSSYEQYF
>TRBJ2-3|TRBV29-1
CSADRGQATDTQYF
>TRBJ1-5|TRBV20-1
CSAGSGQGNQPQHF
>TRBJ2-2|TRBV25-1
CASSPVVGTSGELFF
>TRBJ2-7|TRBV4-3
CASSQEIAGTYEQYF
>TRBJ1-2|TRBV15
CATSRDQGGNYGYTF
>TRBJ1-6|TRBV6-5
CASSYLGGNSPLHF
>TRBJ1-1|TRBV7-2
CASSLATGNTEAFF
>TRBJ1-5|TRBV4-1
CASSQVTGISPQHF
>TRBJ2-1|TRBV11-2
CASSSLRLAGKIYNEQFF
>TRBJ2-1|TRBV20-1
CSAHTPGQGRNEQFF
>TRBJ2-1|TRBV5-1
CASSLPSGRFPYNEQFF
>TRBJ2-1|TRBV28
CASSHLQGFYNEQFF
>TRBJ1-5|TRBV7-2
CASRLTEWEQPQHF
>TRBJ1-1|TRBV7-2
CASNMGQNTEAFF
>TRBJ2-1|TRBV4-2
CASSQEGGSGVMGEQFF
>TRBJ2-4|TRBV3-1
CASSAQEKNIQYF
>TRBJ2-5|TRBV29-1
CSATTSQETQYF